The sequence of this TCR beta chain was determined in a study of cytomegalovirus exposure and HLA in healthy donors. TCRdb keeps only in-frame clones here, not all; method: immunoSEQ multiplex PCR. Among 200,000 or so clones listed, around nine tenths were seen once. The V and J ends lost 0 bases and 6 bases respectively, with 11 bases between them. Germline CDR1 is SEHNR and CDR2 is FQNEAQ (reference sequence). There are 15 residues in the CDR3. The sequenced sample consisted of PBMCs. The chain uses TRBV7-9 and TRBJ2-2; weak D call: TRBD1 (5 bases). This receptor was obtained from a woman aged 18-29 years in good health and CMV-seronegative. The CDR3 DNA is TGTGCCAGCAGCTTAGCGCGCAGGGCGGCCGGGGAGCTGTTTTTT. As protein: CASSLARRAAGELFF.